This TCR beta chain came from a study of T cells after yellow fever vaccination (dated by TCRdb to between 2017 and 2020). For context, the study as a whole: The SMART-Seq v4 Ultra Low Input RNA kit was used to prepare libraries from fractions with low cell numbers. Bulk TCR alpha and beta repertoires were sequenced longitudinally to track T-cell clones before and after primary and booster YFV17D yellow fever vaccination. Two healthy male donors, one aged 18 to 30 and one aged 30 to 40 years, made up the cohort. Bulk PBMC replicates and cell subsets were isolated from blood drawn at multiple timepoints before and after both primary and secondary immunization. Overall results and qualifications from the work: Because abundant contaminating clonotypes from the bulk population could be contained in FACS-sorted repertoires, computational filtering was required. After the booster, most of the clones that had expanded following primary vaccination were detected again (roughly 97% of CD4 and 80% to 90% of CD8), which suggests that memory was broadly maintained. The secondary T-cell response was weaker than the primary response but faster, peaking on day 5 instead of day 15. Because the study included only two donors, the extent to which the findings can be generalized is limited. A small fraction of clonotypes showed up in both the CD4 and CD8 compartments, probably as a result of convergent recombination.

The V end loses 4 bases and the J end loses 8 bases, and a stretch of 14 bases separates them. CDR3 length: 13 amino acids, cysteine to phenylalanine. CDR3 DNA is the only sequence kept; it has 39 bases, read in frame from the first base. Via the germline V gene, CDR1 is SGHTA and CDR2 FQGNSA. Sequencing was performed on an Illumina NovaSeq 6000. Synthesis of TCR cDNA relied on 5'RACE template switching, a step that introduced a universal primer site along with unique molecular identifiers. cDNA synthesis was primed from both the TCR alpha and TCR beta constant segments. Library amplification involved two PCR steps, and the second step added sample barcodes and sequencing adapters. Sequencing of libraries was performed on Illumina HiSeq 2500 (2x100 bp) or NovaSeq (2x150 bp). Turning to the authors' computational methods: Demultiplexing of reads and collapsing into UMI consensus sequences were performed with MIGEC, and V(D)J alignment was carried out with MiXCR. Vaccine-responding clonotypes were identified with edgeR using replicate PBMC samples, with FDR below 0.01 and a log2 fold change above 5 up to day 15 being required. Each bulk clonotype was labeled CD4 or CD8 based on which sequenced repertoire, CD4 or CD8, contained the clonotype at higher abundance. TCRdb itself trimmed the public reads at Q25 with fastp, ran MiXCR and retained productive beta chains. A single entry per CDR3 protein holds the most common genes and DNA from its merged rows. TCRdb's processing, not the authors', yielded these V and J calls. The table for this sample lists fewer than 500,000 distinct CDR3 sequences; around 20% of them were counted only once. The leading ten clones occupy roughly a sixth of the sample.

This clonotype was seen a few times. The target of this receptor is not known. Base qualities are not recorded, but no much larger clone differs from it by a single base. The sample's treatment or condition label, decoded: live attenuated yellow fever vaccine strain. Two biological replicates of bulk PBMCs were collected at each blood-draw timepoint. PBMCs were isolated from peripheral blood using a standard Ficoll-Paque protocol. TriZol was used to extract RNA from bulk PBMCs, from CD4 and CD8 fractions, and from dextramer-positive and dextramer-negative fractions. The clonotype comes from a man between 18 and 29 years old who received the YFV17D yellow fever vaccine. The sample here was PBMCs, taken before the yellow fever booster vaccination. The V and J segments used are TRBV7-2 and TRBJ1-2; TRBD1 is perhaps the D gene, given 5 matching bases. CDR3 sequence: CASSSSWAGGYTF. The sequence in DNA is TGTGCCAGCAGCTCTTCTTGGGCAGGGGGCTACACCTTC. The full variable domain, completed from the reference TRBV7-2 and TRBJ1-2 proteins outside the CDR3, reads GAGVSQSPSNKVTEKGKDVELRCDPISGHTALYWYRQSLGQGLEFLIYFQGNSAPDKSGLPSDRFSAERTGGSVSTLTIQRTQQEDSAVYLCASSSSWAGGYTFGSGTRLTVV.